This T cell receptor (beta chain) came from a study of T cells in Graves' hyperthyroidism and ophthalmopathy. Study-wide points: The blood repertoire included most of the expanded thyroid clonotypes above 0.001.

The table lists this clonotype with many counts. Its antigen remains unknown. Authors of the study amplified TCR beta CDR3 regions from RNA transcripts. Using the HTBI primer set, a first-round RT-PCR was run on the TCR CDR3. MiXCR, run by TCRdb on the multiplex PCR reads, gives a single entry per CDR3 protein. Among about 580,000 distinct CDR3 sequences listed, 14% were seen once. The CDR3 spans 14 residues. Losses at the gene ends were 5 bases for V and 9 bases for J; bases not matched to a gene: 9. Lactation, pregnancy, other autoimmune disease or uncontrolled infection led to exclusion of patients. The PBMCs studied were ones that came from 10 ml fresh peripheral blood.

The chain recombines TRBV12-3 or TRBV12-4 with TRBJ1-5; 8 positions agree with TRBD1. The sequence came from a woman aged 25 to 39 with Graves' hyperthyroidism that later progressed to Graves' ophthalmopathy. Sample: blood. CDR3 protein: CASSPGQGEGPQHF. In DNA form, the CDR3 reads TGTGCCAGCAGTCCCGGACAGGGTGAAGGGCCCCAGCATTTT.